The sample holds a few counts of the clone carrying this T cell receptor (beta chain). Antigen: not known. The data were taken from a study of monozygotic twins with cystic fibrosis. Study-wide findings and caveats: Age, concordance and disease severity did not associate with shared CDR3 numbers. Monozygotic CF twins shared more identical nucleotide clonotypes than unrelated patients.

Sequenced by immunoSEQ multiplex PCR; TCRdb stores in-frame clones only, minus some. The repertoire holds about 35,000 clones, with approximately 67% as singletons. V was pared by 2 bases and J by 1 base, with 10 bases of the junction left unmatched. The V gene's germline CDR1 is SGHTA and CDR2 FQGNSA. The CDR3 sequence is 17 residues long. The chain is built from TRBV7-2 and TRBJ2-7; 8 nucleotides agree with TRBD2. Source material: blood. The clonotype originates from a girl aged 10 to 17 with cystic fibrosis. The CDR3 DNA follows: TGTGCCAGCAGCTTAAGTATCCCGGGACTAGTGTCCTACGAGCAGTACGTC. Its translation: CASSLSIPGLVSYEQYV.